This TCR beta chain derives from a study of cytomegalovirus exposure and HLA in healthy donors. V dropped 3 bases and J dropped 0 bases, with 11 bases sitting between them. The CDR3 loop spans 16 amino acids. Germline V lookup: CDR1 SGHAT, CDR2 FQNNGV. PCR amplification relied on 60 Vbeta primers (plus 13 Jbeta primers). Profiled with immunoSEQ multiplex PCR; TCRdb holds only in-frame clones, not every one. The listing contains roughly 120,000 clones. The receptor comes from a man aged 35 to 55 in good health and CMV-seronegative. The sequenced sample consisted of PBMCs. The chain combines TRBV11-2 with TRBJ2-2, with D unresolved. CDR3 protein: CASSFHPGPNTGELFF. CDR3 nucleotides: TGTGCCAGCAGCTTTCACCCTGGCCCGAACACCGGGGAGCTGTTTTTT.